This T cell receptor beta chain came from a study of T cells in Graves' hyperthyroidism and ophthalmopathy. Overall study: The blood sample was taken at first diagnosis, before treatment began.

Study outcomes and limitations: Ophthalmopathy and stable hyperthyroidism were separated by a 13 V-J model.

Authors of the study amplified TCR beta CDR3 regions from RNA transcripts. A set of HTBI primers served as the primers for a first-round RT-PCR of the TCR CDR3. From the multiplex PCR reads, TCRdb called clonotypes with MiXCR, one entry per CDR3 protein. The sample has 640,000 or so distinct CDR3 sequences; 14% to 15% are singletons. Ophthalmopathy patients had moderate-to-severe active disease, CAS ≥3, NOSPECS ≥4, and disease duration under 3 months. PBMCs were derived from roughly 9.6 ml fresh peripheral blood. About this clonotype: Its antigen is unknown.

Germline V gene sequence: CDR1 DFQATT, CDR2 SNEGSKA (reference sequence). The CDR3 has 18 residues. Trimming took off 6 bases at V and 7 bases at J, with 33 bases between the two ends. Source material: blood. The sequence came from a woman aged 40 to 50 with Graves' ophthalmopathy. This chain uses TRBV20-1 with TRBJ2-5; no clear D. CDR3: CSARDSLRAGPARRTQYF. The CDR3 DNA reads TGCAGTGCCCGAGATTCTTTACGTGCAGGCCCGGCAAGACGGACCCAGTACTTC.